This record covers a single T cell receptor beta chain. The target antigen is unknown. The data stem from a study of human T cells and chemical hapten exposure. At the level of the study: Sensitization was performed using 2% DPC on a 2 cm by 2 cm upper inner arm skin site. Study-level results: It was expanded TCRs that formed significantly more large CDR3 similarity clusters than controls did.

TCRdb analysed the RACE reads with MiXCR anew, one entry per CDR3 protein. The sample lists about 80,000 distinct CDR3 sequences; around a tenth were seen once. V shed 7 bases and J 5 bases; nucleotides not matched to a gene: 9. CDR1 KGHDR and CDR2 SFDVKD come from the germline V gene. The CDR3 is 15 amino acids. This sample's time point: patch test 1, 2 weeks after DPC sensitization. As to treatment: therapeutic diphenylcyclopropenone sensitization with weekly scalp DPC. The sequences come from whole blood, collected in connection with sensitization to the hapten diphenylcyclopropenone (DPC). This sequence originates from a woman between 45 and 65 years old with alopecia areata. Some clones in this sample may be carry-over from other donors' samples. The chain carries TRBV24-1 and TRBJ2-1; 8 bases are a match to TRBD1. This CDR3 reads CATSQYRTGNNEQFF. CDR3 nucleotides: TGTGCCACCAGCCAGTACCGGACAGGGAACAATGAGCAGTTCTTC.